Described below is a single TCR beta chain sequence and its context. Its cognate antigen is unknown. The sample belongs to a study of siplizumab effects on memory and regulatory T cells. Around 9.1 x 10^4 TCR templates per sample were sequenced. The assay was immunoSEQ multiplex PCR, and TCRdb's table has in-frame clones only and misses some. The profile shows approximately 120,000 clones, approximately 90% of them singletons. V dropped 1 base and J dropped 6; count of bases not matched to a gene: 4. The CDR3 is made up of 15 amino acids. CDR1 SEHNR and CDR2 FQNEAQ come from the germline V gene (reference sequence). Points from the study as a whole: There was no confirmation of the suppressive function of proliferating Tregs from siplizumab cultures. An assignable naive or memory phenotype was lacking in roughly 75-97% of proliferating CD4+ or CD8+ clones.

Sample: Tregs sorted from blood. The chain links TRBV7-9 to TRBJ1-2, with 11 nucleotides matching TRBD1. The sequence derives from a human donor in good health. The chain's CDR3 is CASSLVRTGGDGYTF. The DNA for the CDR3 is TGTGCCAGCAGCTTAGTGAGGACAGGGGGCGATGGCTACACCTTC.